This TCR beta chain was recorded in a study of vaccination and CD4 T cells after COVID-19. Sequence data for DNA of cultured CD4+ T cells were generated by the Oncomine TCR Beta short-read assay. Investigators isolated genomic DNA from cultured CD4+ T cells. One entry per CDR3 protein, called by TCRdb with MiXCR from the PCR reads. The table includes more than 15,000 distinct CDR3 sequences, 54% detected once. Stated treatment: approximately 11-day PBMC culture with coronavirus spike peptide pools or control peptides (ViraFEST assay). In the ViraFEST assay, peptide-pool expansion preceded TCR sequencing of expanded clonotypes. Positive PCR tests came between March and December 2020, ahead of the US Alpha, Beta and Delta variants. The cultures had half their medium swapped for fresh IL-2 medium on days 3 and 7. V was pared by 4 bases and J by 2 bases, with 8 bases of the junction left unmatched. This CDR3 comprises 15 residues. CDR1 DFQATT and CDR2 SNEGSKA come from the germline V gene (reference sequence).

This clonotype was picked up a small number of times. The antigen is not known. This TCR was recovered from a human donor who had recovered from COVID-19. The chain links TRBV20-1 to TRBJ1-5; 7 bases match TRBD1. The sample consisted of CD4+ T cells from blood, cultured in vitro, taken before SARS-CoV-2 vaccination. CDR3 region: CSATYPGTGNQPQHF. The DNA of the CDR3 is TGCAGTGCTACCTACCCCGGGACAGGCAATCAGCCCCAGCATTTT.